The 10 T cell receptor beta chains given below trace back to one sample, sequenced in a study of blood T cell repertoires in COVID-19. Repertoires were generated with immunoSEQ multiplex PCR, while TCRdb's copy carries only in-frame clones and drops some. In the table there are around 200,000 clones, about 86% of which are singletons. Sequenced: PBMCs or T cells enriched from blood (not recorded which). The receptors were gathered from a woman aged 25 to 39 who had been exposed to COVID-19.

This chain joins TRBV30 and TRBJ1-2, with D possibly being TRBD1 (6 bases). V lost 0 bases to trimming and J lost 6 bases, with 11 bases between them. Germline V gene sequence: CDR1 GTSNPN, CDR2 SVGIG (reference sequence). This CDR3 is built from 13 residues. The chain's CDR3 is CAWSVTGLHGYTF. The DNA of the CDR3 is TGTGCCTGGAGTGTAACAGGGTTGCATGGCTACACCTTC.

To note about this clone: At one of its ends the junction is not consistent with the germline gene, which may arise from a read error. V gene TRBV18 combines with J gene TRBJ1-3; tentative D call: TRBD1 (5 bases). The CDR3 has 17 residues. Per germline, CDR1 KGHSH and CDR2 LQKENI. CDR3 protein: CASSQPSLGDLGNTIYF. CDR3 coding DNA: TGTGCCAGCTCACAACCTTCTCTAGGGGATCTTGGAAACACTATATATTTT.

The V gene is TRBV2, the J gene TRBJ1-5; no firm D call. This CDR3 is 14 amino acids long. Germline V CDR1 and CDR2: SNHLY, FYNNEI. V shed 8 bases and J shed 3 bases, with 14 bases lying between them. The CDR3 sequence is CASEDMGVNQPQHF. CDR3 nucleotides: TGTGCCAGCGAAGACATGGGAGTCAATCAGCCCCAGCATTTT.

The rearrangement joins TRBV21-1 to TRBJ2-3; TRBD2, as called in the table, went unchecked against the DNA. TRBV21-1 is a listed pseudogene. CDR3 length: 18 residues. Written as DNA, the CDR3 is TGTGCCAGCAGCTCCGGGACTAGCGGGCTAGCTAGCACAGATACGCAGTATTTT. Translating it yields CASSSGTSGLASTDTQYF.

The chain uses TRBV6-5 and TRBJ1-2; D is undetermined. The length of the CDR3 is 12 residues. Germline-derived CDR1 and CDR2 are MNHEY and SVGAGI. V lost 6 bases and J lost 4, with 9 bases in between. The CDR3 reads CASSLIGYGYTF. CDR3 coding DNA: TGTGCCAGCAGCCTAATCGGCTATGGCTACACCTTC.

CDR3 sequence reads: CASSQEGGDTDTGELFF. CDR3 nucleotides: TGCGCCAGCAGCCAAGAAGGGGGCGACACGGACACCGGGGAGCTGTTTTTT. The chain is built from TRBV4-1 and TRBJ2-2; TRBD1 matches 7 bases. Germline CDR1 is MGHRA and CDR2 is YSYEKL. The CDR3 spans 17 residues. V gave up 0 bases and J gave up 3 bases; unmatched junction bases: 7.

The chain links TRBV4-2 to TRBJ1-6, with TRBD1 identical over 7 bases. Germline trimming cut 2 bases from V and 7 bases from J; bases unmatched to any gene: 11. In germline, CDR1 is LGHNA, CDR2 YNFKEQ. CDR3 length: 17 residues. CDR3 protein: CASSQPEGGPGNSPLHF. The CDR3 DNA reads TGTGCCAGCAGCCAACCCGAAGGGGGCCCAGGGAATTCACCCCTCCACTTT.

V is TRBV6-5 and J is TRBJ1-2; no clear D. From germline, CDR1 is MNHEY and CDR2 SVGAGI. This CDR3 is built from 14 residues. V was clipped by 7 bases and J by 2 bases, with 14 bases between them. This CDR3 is CASNPSGMNYGYTF. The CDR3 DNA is TGTGCCAGCAACCCATCCGGGATGAACTATGGCTACACCTTC.

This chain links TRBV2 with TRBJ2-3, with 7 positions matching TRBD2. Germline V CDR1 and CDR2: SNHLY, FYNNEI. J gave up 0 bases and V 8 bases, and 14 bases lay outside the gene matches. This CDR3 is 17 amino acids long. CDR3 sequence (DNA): TGTGCCAGCTCCCCCAGCGGGGCACTCTCTAGCACAGATACGCAGTATTTT. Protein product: CASSPSGALSSTDTQYF.

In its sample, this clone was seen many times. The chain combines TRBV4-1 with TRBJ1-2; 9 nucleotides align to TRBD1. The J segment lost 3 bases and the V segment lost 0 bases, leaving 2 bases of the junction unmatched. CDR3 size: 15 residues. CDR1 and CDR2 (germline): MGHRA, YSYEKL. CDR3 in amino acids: CASSQDGTGYYGYTF. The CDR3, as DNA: TGCGCCAGCAGCCAAGACGGGACAGGGTACTATGGCTACACCTTC.